These T cell receptor beta chains were read from a single sample in a study of CD8 T cells in Susac syndrome. MiXCR was run by TCRdb on the immunoSEQ multiplex PCR reads, yielding one entry per CDR3 protein. The sample lists approximately 200,000 distinct CDR3 sequences, 95% occurring once. Specimen: CD4+ T cells from PBMCs. The receptors were sampled from a human donor with multiple sclerosis. The CDR3 runs from the conserved cysteine through the conserved F or W. The D gene is left open where the match is weak.

d_gene,j_gene,v_gene,CDR3aa,CDR3nt
.,TRBJ1-5,TRBV19,CASSGSRAWDQPQHF,TGTGCCAGTAGTGGCAGCAGGGCATGGGATCAGCCCCAGCATTTT
.,TRBJ2-1,TRBV11-2,CASSSPNFNEQFF,TGTGCCAGCAGCTCACCGAATTTCAATGAGCAGTTCTTC
.,TRBJ1-2,TRBV6-5,CATQISRTGYGYTF,TGTGCCACTCAAATCTCACGAACGGGCTATGGCTACACCTTC
.,TRBJ2-3,TRBV30,CAWDAYPSFTDTQYF,TGTGCCTGGGACGCGTATCCCAGCTTCACAGATACGCAGTATTTT
.,TRBJ1-2,TRBV30,CAWSPGLAVGYTF,TGTGCCTGGAGTCCAGGCTTAGCCGTAGGCTACACCTTC
.,TRBJ1-6,TRBV3-1,CASSQAWRDNSPLHF,TGTGCCAGCAGCCAAGCTTGGAGGGACAATTCACCCCTCCACTTT
TRBD1,TRBJ1-1,TRBV3-1,CASSQAGGMRSEAFF,TGTGCCAGCAGCCAAGCAGGGGGGATGAGGTCTGAAGCTTTCTTT
TRBD2,TRBJ2-1,TRBV20-1,CSASSGGNNEQFF,TGCAGTGCTTCTAGCGGGGGAAACAATGAGCAGTTCTTC
.,TRBJ2-5,TRBV7-2,CASSLLRGFEETQYF,TGTGCCAGCAGCCTCCTACGGGGATTTGAAGAGACCCAGTACTTC
.,TRBJ2-7,TRBV3-1,CASSREPHEQYF,TGTGCCAGCAGCCGGGAGCCACACGAGCAGTACTTC
.,TRBJ2-7,TRBV5-1,CASSLAAGGYEQYF,TGCGCCAGCAGCTTGGCCGCCGGAGGGTACGAGCAGTACTTC
TRBD1,TRBJ2-1,TRBV30,CAWSVGGTGLHEQFF,TGTGCCTGGAGTGTCGGCGGGACAGGGTTGCATGAGCAGTTCTTC